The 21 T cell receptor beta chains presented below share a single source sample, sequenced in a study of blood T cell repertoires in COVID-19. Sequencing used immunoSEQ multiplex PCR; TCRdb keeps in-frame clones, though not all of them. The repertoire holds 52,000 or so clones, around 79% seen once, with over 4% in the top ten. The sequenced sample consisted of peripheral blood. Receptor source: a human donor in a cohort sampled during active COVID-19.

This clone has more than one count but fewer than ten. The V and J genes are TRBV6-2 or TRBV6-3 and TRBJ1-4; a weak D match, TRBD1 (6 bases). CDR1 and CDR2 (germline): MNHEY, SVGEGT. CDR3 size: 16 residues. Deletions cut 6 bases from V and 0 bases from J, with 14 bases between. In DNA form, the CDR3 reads TGTGCCAGCAGCCCCTTGGACAGTGCAACTAATGAAAAACTGTTTTTT. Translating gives CASSPLDSATNEKLFF.

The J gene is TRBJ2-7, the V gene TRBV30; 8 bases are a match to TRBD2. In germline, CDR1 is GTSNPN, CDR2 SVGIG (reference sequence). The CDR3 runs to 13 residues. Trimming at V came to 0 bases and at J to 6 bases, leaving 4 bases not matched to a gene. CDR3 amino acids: CAWSVLAGGEQYF. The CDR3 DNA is TGTGCCTGGAGTGTACTTGCGGGAGGCGAGCAGTACTTC. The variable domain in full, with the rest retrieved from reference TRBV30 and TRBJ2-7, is SQTIHQWPATLVQPVGSPLSLECTVEGTSNPNLYWYRQAAGRGLQLLFYSVGIGQISSEVPQNLSASRPQDRQFILSSKKLLLSDSGFYLCAWSVLAGGEQYFGPGTRLTVT.

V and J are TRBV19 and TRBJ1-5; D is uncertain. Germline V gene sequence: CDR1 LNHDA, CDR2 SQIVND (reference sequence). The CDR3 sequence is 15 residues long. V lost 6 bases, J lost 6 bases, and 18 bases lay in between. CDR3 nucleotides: TGTGCCAGTAGACCCTGGCCCCCCAGCGTTCAGCCCCAGCATTTT. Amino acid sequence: CASRPWPPSVQPQHF.

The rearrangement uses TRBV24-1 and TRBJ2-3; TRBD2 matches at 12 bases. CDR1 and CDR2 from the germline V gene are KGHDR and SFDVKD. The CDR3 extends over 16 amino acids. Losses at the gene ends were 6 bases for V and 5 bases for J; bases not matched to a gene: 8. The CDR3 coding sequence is TGTGCCACCAGTACGTTGCTAGCGGGAGGGCGAGATACGCAGTATTTT. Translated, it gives CATSTLLAGGRDTQYF.

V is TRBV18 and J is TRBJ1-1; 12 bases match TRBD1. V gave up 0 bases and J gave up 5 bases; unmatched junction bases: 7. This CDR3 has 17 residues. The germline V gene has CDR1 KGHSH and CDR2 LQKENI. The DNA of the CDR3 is TGTGCCAGCTCACCACCGGGGGGACAGGGGGCGGTTACTGAAGCTTTCTTT. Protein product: CASSPPGGQGAVTEAFF.

The CDR3 bases are TGTGCCAGCAGCCAGGGACAGGGAGTAAACTATGGCTACACCTTC. Protein sequence: CASSQGQGVNYGYTF. The chain joins TRBV11-2 to TRBJ1-2, with 9 nucleotides matching TRBD1. CDR1 SGHAT and CDR2 FQNNGV come from the germline V gene. The CDR3 is 15 amino acids. J gave up 2 bases and V 5 bases, and 6 bases lay outside the gene matches.

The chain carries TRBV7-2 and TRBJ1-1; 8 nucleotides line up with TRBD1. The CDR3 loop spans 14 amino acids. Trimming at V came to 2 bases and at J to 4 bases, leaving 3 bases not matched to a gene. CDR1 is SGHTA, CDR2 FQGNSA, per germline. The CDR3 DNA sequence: TGTGCCAGCAGCTTACAGGGGGCTGTCACTGAAGCTTTCTTT. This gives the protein CASSLQGAVTEAFF. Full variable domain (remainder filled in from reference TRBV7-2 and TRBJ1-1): GAGVSQSPSNKVTEKGKDVELRCDPISGHTALYWYRQSLGQGLEFLIYFQGNSAPDKSGLPSDRFSAERTGGSVSTLTIQRTQQEDSAVYLCASSLQGAVTEAFFGQGTRLTVV.

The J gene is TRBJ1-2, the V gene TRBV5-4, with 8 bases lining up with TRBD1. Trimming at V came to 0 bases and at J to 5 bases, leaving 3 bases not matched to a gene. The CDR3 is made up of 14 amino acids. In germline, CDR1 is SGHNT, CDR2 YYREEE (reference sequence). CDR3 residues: CASSLGDRQYGYTF. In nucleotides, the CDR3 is TGTGCCAGCAGCTTGGGGGACAGGCAGTATGGCTACACCTTC.

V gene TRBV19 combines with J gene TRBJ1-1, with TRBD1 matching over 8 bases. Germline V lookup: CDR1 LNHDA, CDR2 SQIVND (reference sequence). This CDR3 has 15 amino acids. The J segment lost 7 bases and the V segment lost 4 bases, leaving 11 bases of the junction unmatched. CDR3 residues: CASSTYSGQVGEAFF. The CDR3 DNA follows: TGTGCCAGTAGTACCTACTCGGGACAGGTGGGTGAAGCTTTCTTT. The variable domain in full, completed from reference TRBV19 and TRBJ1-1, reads DGGITQSPKYLFRKEGQNVTLSCEQNLNHDAMYWYRQDPGQGLRLIYYSQIVNDFQKGDIAEGYSVSREKKESFPLTVTSAQKNPTAFYLCASSTYSGQVGEAFFGQGTRLTVV.

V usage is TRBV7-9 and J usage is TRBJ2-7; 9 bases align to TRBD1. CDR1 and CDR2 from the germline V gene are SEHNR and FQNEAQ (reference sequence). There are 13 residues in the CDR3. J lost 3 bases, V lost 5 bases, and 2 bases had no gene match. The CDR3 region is CASSTGQGYEQYF. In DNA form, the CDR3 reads TGTGCCAGCAGCACGGGACAGGGCTACGAGCAGTACTTC.

The CDR3 region has the DNA TGTGCCAGCAAAGCGGGTGGGGGGGCCAAAAACATTCAGTACTTC. This translates into CASKAGGGAKNIQYF. The V gene is TRBV2, the J gene TRBJ2-4; weak D call: TRBD2 (6 bases). CDR1 and CDR2 (germline): SNHLY, FYNNEI. V was cut by 7 bases and J by 1 base, with 14 bases left in between. The CDR3 loop spans 15 amino acids.

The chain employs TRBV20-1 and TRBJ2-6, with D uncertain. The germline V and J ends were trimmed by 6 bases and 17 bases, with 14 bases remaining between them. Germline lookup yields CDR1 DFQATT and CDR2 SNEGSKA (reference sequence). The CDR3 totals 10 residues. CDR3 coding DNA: TGCAGTGCCTGCGTCCCATTGGTGACTTTC. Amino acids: CSACVPLVTF.

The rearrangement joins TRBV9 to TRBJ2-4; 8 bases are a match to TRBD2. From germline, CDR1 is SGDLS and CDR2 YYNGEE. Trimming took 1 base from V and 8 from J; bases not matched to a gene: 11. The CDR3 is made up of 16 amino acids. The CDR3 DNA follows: TGTGCCAGCAGCGTAAACCGGGACGGGAGGGCTGACATTCAGTACTTC. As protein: CASSVNRDGRADIQYF.

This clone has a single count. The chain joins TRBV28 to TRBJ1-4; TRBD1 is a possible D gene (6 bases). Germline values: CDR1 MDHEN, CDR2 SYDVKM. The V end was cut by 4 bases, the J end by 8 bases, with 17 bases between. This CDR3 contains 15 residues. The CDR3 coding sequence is TGTGCCAGCAGTTCTGGGGGCAGGGCAAAGGAAAAACTGTTTTTT. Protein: CASSSGGRAKEKLFF.

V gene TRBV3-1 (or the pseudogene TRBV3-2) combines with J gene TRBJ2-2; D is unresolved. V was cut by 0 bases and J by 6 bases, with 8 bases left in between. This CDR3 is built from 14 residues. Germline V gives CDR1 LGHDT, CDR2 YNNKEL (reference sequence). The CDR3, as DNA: TGTGCCAGCAGCCAAGACCCGGTGGCCGGGGAGCTGTTTTTT. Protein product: CASSQDPVAGELFF.

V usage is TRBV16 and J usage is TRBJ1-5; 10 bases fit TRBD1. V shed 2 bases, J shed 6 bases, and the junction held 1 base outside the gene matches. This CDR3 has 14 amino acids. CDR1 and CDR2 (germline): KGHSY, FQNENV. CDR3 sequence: CASSQGQGGQPQHF. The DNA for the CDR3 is TGTGCCAGCAGCCAAGGACAGGGGGGTCAGCCCCAGCATTTT.

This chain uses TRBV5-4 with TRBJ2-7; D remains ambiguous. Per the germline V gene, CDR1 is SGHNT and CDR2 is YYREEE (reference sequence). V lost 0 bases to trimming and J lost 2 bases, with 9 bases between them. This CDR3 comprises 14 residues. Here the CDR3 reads CASSLAVSTYEQYF. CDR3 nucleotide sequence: TGTGCCAGCAGCTTGGCCGTCAGTACCTACGAGCAGTACTTC.

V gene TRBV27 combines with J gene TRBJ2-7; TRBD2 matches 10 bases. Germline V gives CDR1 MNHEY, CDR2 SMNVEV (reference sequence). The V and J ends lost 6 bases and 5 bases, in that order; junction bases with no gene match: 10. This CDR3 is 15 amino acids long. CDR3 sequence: CASRILGTSDHEQYF. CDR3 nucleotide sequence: TGTGCCAGCAGAATCCTCGGGACTAGCGACCACGAGCAGTACTTC.

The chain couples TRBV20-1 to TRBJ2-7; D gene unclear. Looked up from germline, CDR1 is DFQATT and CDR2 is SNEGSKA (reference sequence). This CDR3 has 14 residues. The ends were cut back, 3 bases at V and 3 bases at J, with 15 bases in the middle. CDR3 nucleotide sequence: TGCAGTGCTAGTTTCTCTGCGGATCTCTACGAGCAGTACTTC. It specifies CSASFSADLYEQYF.

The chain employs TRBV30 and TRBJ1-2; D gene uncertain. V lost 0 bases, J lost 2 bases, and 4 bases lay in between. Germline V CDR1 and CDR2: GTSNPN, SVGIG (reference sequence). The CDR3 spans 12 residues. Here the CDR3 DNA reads TGTGCCTGGAGTGTATCGAACTATGGCTACACCTTC. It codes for CAWSVSNYGYTF.

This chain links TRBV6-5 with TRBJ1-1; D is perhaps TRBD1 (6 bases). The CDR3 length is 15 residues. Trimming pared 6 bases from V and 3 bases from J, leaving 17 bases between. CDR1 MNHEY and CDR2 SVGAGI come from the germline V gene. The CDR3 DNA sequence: TGTGCCAGCAGAAGAAGGGGGTTACCGGACACTGAAGCTTTCTTT. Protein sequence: CASRRRGLPDTEAFF.